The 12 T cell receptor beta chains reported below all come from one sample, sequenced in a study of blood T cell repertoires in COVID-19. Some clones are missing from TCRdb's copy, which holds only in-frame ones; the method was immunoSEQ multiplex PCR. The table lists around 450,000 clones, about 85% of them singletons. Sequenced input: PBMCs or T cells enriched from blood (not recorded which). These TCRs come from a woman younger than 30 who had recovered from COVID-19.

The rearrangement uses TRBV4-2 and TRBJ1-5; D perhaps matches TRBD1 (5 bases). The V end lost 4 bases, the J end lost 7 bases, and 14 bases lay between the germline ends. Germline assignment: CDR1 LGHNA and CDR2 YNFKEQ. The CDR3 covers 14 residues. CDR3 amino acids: CASSLGGVGQPQHF. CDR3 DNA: TGTGCCAGCAGCCTCGGGGGGGTAGGGCAGCCCCAGCATTTT.

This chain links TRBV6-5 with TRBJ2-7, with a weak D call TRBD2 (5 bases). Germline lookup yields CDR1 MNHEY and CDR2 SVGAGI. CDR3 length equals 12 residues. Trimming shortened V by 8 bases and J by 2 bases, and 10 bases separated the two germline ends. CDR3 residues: CASWGVTYEQYF. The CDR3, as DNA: TGTGCCAGCTGGGGAGTGACCTACGAGCAGTACTTC.

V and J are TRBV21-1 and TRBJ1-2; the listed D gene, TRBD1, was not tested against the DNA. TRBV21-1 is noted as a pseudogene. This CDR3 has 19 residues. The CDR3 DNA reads TGTGCCAGCAGCAAAAAGGAATCCGAAGGACACCAGACTTTCTATGGCTACACCTTC. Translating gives CASSKKESEGHQTFYGYTF.

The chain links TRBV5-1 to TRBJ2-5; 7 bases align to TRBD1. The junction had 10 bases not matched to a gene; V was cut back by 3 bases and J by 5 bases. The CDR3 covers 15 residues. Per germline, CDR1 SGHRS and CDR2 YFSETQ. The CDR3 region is CASSSAGTASETQYF. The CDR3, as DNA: TGCGCCAGCAGCTCAGCCGGGACAGCCTCCGAGACCCAGTACTTC.

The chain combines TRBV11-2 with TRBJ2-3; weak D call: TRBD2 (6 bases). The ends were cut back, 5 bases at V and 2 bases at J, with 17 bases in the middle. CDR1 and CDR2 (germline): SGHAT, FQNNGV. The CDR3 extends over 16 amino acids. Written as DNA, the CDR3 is TGTGCCAGCAGCCCAGGGCGGGGTAGCCTCACAGATACGCAGTATTTT. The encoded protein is CASSPGRGSLTDTQYF.

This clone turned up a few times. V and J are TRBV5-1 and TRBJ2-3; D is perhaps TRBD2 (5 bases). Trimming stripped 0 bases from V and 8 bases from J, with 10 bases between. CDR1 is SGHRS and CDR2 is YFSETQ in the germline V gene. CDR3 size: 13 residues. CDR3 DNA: TGCGCCAGCAGCTTGGAGAGCGGCGGTACGCAGTATTTT. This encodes CASSLESGGTQYF.

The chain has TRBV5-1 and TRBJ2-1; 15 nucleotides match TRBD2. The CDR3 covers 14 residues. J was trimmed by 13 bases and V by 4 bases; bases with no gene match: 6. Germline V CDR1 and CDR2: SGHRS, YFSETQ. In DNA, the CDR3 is TGCGCCAGCAGCCCGGGGACTAGCGGGGGGTCTCAGTTCTTC. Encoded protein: CASSPGTSGGSQFF. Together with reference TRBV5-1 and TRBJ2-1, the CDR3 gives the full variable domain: KAGVTQTPRYLIKTRGQQVTLSCSPISGHRSVSWYQQTPGQGLQFLFEYFSETQRNKGNFPGRFSGRQFSNSRSEMNVSTLELGDSALYLCASSPGTSGGSQFFGPGTRLTVL.

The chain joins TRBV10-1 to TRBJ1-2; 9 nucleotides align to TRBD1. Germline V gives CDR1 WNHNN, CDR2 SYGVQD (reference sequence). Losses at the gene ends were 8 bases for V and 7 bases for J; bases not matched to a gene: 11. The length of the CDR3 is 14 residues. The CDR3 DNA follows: TGCGCCAGCCCCGGAGGACAGGGGACGGCTGGCTACACCTTC. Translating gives CASPGGQGTAGYTF.

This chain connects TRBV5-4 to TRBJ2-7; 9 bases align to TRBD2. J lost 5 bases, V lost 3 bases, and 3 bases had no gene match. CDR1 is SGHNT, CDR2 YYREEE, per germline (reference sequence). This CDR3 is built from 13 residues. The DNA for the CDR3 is TGTGCCAGCAGCTCGGGACTAGCACACGAGCAGTACTTC. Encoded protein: CASSSGLAHEQYF.

CDR3 in DNA: TGTGCCAGCAGTCTACATCAGGTTATCCCCCTCCACTTT. Translating gives CASSLHQVIPLHF. The chain joins TRBV12-3 or TRBV12-4 to TRBJ1-6; D call uncertain. V was clipped by 5 bases and J by 13 bases, with 15 bases between them. The CDR3 has 13 amino acids.

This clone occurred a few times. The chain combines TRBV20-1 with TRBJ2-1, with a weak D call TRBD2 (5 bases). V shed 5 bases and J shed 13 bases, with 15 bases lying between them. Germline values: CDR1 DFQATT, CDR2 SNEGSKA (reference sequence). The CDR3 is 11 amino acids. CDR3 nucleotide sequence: TGCAGTGCTCCCATAGGGAGTATACAGTTCTTC. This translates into CSAPIGSIQFF.

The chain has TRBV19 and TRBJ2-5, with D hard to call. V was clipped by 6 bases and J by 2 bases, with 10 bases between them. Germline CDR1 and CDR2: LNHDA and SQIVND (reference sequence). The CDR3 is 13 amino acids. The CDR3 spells CASRRREQETQYF. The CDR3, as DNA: TGTGCCAGTAGGAGAAGAGAGCAAGAGACCCAGTACTTC.